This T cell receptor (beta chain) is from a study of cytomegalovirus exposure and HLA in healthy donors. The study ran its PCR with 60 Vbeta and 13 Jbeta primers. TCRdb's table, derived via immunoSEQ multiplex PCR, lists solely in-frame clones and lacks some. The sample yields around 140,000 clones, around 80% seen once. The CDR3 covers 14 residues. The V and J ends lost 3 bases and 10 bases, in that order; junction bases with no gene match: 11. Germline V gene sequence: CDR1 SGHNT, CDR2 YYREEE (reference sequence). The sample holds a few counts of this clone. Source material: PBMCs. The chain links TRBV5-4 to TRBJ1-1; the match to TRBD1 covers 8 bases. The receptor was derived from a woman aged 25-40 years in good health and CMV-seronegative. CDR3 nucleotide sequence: TGTGCCAGCAGCTACCCAAAGCCTACAGGGGGAGCTTTCTTT. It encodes CASSYPKPTGGAFF.